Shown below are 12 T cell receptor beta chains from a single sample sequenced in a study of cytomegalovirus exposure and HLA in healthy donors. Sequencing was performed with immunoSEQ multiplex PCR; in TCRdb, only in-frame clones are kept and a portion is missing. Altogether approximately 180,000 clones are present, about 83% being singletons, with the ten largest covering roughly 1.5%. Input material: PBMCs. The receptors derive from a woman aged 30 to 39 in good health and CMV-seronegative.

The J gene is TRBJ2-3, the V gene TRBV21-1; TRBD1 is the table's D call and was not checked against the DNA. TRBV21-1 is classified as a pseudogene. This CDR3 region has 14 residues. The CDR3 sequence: CASSPGQARNTQYF. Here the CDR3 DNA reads TGTGCCAGCAGCCCGGGACAGGCCCGCAATACGCAGTATTTT.

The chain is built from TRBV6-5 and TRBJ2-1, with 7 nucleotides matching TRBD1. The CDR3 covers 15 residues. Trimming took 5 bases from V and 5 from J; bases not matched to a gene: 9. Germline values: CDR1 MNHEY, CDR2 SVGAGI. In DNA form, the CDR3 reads TGTGCCAGCAGTGCCTCGGGACAGATAAACAATGAGCAGTTCTTC. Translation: CASSASGQINNEQFF.

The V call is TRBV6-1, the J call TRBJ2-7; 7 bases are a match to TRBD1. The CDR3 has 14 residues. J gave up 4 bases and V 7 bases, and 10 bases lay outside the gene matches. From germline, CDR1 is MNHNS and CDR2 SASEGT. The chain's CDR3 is CASTGDRVGYEQYF. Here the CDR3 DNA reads TGTGCCAGCACCGGAGACAGGGTCGGGTACGAGCAGTACTTC.

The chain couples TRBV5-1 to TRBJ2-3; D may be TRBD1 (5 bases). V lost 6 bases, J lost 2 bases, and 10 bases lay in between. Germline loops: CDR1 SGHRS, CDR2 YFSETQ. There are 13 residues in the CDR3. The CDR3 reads CASNPGATDTQYF. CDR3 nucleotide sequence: TGCGCCAGCAACCCTGGGGCCACAGATACGCAGTATTTT.

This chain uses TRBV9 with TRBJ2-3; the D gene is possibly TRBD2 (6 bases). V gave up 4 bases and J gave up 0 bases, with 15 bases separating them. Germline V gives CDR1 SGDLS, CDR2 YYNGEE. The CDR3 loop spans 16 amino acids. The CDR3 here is CASSSRPGTSTDTQYF. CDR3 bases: TGTGCCAGCAGCTCTCGACCCGGGACTAGCACAGATACGCAGTATTTT.

CDR3 sequence (DNA): TGCGCCAGCAGAGGGACAGGGTCTCAATACGAGCAGTACTTC. It encodes CASRGTGSQYEQYF. This chain links TRBV10-2 with TRBJ2-7, with 9 bases that match TRBD1. The V gene's germline CDR1 is WSHSY and CDR2 SAAADI. The CDR3 runs to 14 residues. J was trimmed by 4 bases and V by 6 bases; bases with no gene match: 7.

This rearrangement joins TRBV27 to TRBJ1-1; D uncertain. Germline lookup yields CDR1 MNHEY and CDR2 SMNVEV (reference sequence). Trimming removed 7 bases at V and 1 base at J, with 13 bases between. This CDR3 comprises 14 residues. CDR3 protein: CASIARDKNTEAFF. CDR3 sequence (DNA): TGTGCCAGCATTGCAAGAGACAAGAACACTGAAGCTTTCTTT.

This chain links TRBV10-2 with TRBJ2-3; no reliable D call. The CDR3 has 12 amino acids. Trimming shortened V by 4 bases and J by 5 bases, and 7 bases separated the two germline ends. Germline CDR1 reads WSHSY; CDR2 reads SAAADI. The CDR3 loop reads CASSGAGDTQYF. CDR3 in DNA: TGCGCCAGCAGTGGAGCAGGAGATACGCAGTATTTT.

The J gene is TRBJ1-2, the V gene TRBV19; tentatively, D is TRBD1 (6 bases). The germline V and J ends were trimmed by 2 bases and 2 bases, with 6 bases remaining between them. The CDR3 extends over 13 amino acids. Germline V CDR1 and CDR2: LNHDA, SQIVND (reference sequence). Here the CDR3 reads CASSITGNYGYTF. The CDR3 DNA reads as TGTGCCAGTAGTATAACAGGGAACTATGGCTACACCTTC.

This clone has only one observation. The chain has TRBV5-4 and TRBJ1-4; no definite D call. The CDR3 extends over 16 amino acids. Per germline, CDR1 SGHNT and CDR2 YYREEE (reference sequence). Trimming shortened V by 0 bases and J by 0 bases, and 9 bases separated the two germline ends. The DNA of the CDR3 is TGTGCCAGCAGCTTGGCCGGGGATCCAACTAATGAAAAACTGTTTTTT. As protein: CASSLAGDPTNEKLFF.

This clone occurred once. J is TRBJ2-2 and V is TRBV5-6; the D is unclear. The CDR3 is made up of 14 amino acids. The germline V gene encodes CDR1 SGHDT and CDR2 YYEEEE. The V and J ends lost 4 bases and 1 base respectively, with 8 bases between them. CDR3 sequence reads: CASSSTVNTGELFF. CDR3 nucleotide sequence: TGTGCCAGCAGCAGTACAGTGAACACCGGGGAGCTGTTTTTT.

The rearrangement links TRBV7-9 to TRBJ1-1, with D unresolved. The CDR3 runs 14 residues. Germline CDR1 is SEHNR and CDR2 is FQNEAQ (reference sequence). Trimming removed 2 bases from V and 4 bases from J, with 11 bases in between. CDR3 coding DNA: TGTGCCAGCAGCTTATCCCCTTTAGCCACTGAAGCTTTCTTT. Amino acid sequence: CASSLSPLATEAFF.